This T cell receptor (beta chain) is from a study of OX40 agonist ivuxolimab in advanced cancers. Patients had blood sampled at baseline and again on cycle 4 day 1 and cycle 7 day 1. Profiled with immunoSEQ multiplex PCR; TCRdb holds only in-frame clones, not every one. Here the sample spans roughly 100,000 clones, around nine tenths being singletons. The study, taken as a whole, reports: CD8+ T cells (on average) carried more expanded clones than CD4+ T cells.

The sample holds one count of this clone. No antigen is known for it. The CDR3 extends over 12 amino acids. The V gene's germline CDR1 is SNHLY and CDR2 FYNNEI. Trimming pared 5 bases from V and 8 bases from J, leaving 10 bases between. The receptor was isolated from an adult with an advanced solid tumor such as melanoma, head and neck, liver or kidney cancer. The rearrangement links TRBV2 to TRBJ2-1; D tentatively fits TRBD1 or TRBD2 (5 bases each). This specimen was CD4+ or CD8+ T cells sorted from blood, taken in a trial of the OX40 agonist ivuxolimab. The CDR3 nucleotides are TGTGCCAGCAGTCCCCGAGGGGATGAGCAGTTCTTC. Translating it yields CASSPRGDEQFF. The complete variable domain, with remaining parts taken from reference TRBV2 and TRBJ2-1, reads EPEVTQTPSHQVTQMGQEVILRCVPISNHLYFYWYRQILGQKVEFLVSFYNNEISEKSEIFDDQFSVERPDGSNFTLKIRSTKLEDSAMYFCASSPRGDEQFFGPGTRLTVL.